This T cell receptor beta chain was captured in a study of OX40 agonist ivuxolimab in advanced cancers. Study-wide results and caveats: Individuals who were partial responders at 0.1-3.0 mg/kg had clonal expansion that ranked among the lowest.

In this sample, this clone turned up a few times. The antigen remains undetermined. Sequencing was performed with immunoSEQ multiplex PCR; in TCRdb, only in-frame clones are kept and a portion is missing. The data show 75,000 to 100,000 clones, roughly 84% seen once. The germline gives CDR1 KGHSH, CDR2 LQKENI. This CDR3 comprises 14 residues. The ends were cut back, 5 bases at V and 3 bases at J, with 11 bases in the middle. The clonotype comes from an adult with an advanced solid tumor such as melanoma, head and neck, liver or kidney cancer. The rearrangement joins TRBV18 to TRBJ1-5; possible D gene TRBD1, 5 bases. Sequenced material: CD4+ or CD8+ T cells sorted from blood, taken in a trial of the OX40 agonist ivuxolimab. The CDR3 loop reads CASSGAYNNQPQHF. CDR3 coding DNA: TGTGCCAGCTCAGGGGCCTACAACAATCAGCCCCAGCATTTT.